This is a list of T cell receptor beta chains from one sample in a study of cytomegalovirus exposure and HLA in healthy donors. The assay was immunoSEQ multiplex PCR, and TCRdb's table has in-frame clones only and misses some. Among roughly 89,000 clones, approximately 80% were seen once, and the ten largest hold approximately 1.9%. The material sequenced was PBMCs. The receptors come from a woman in her 30s in good health and CMV-seronegative. The CDR3 runs from the conserved cysteine through the conserved F or W. Rows may omit the clone size; those that give it use once, few, many or a size class.

clone_size | j_call | v_call | cdr3_aa
NA | TRBJ1-2 | TRBV7-9 | CSSSLGQGVDYGYTF
few | TRBJ2-1 | TRBV9 | CASSPLGQGANNEQFF
NA | TRBJ1-1 | TRBV15 | CATSRGGDRLGTEAFF
NA | TRBJ1-5 | TRBV28 | CASSLRSDGGSQPQHF
NA | TRBJ2-7 | TRBV15 | CATSRGPGGVNEQYF
NA | TRBJ2-6 | TRBV4-3 | CASSPTGTGVGANVLTF
NA | TRBJ1-1 | TRBV5-4 | CASSLTGRRNTEAFF
NA | TRBJ2-1 | TRBV5-5 | CASSLVPGGPYEQFF
NA | TRBJ2-5 | TRBV11-2 | CASSLVLGVQETQYF
NA | TRBJ2-3 | TRBV28 | CASTGLAGSRGDTQYF
few | TRBJ2-7 | TRBV14 | CASSQDGTRAYEQYF
NA | TRBJ2-2 | TRBV9 | CASSARDRVTGELFF
NA | TRBJ2-4 | TRBV27 | CASTPIAGAKNIQYF
NA | TRBJ1-4 | TRBV5-1 | CASSLEVRQEFNEKLFF
NA | TRBJ1-2 | TRBV19 | CASTLGGGDDTYGYTF
NA | TRBJ1-3 | TRBV6-4 | CASSVGRGNTIYF
NA | TRBJ2-7 | TRBV7-9 | CASSTDSGRSSYEQYF
once | TRBJ2-1 | TRBV21-1 | CASSNRASGPHNEQFF
few | TRBJ2-7 | TRBV7-9 | CASSLTRDRYYEQYF
NA | TRBJ1-2 | TRBV5-1 | CASSRGQGGGYTF
NA | TRBJ2-7 | TRBV1 | CTSSLRCSTESHLSYEQYF
NA | TRBJ2-3 | TRBV5-1 | CASSLLRSDTQYF
few | TRBJ2-7 | TRBV27 | CASRGVSYEQYF
few | TRBJ1-5 | TRBV28 | CASNPPGQYSNQPQHF
NA | TRBJ2-3 | TRBV15 | CATSRVAGSGTDTQYF
NA | TRBJ2-7 | TRBV7-9 | CSSSLARRRSDNEQYF
few | TRBJ1-1 | TRBV18 | CASSLDRAAEAFF
NA | TRBJ2-1 | TRBV5-4 | CASSLGLALEQFF